The next 25 T cell receptor beta chains were all read from a single sample in a study of blood T cell repertoires in COVID-19. Data came from immunoSEQ multiplex PCR; TCRdb stores just in-frame clones and leaves some out. The table includes roughly 260,000 clones, approximately 89% detected once. The sequenced material came from peripheral blood. The receptors were sampled from a man in his forties who had recovered from COVID-19.

This CDR3 is CASREDRGLYGYTF. For the CDR3, the DNA is TGTGCCAGCAGAGAGGACAGGGGGTTATATGGCTACACCTTC. The rearrangement links TRBV2 to TRBJ1-2, with 10 bases aligning to TRBD1. This CDR3 contains 14 residues. Germline CDR1 reads SNHLY; CDR2 reads FYNNEI. Trimming took 6 bases from V and 5 from J; bases not matched to a gene: 6.

The CDR3 protein is CASSIDETGGGQPQHF. The CDR3 DNA sequence: TGTGCCAGTAGTATAGATGAAACAGGGGGCGGTCAGCCCCAGCATTTT. The V gene is TRBV19, the J gene TRBJ1-5; 9 bases match TRBD1. The CDR3 loop spans 16 amino acids. Looked up from germline, CDR1 is LNHDA and CDR2 is SQIVND (reference sequence). The junction had 6 bases not matched to a gene; V was cut back by 0 bases and J by 6 bases.

The rearrangement uses TRBV7-9 and TRBJ2-5; D might be TRBD2 (5 bases). Germline V gene lookup returns CDR1 SEHNR and CDR2 FQNEAQ (reference sequence). V was cut by 2 bases and J by 5 bases, with 15 bases left in between. The CDR3 sequence is 15 residues long. The CDR3 DNA reads TGTGCCAGCAGCTTAAGTTCGGCTAGCCGCGAGACCCAGTACTTC. The encoded protein is CASSLSSASRETQYF.

The chain combines TRBV11-3 with TRBJ2-5, with TRBD2 as a possible D gene (5 bases). Between the trimmed V and J ends, which lost 5 bases and 5 bases, there was a span of 18 bases. CDR3 size: 15 residues. Germline assignment: CDR1 SGHNT and CDR2 YENEEA. The CDR3 region is CASSPNGLIGETQYF. The DNA of the CDR3 is TGTGCCAGCAGCCCAAACGGACTGATCGGGGAGACCCAGTACTTC. Combining the CDR3 with reference TRBV11-3 and TRBJ2-5 gives the whole variable domain EAGVVQSPRYKIIEKKQPVAFWCNPISGHNTLYWYLQNLGQGPELLIRYENEEAVDDSQLPKDRFSAERLKGVDSTLKIQPAELGDSAVYLCASSPNGLIGETQYFGPGTRLLVL.

The J gene is TRBJ2-1, the V gene TRBV4-2; 8 bases are shared with TRBD2. Germline CDR1 and CDR2: LGHNA and YNFKEQ. The length of the CDR3 is 17 residues. With V trimmed by 3 bases and J by 1 base, 8 bases remained unmatched. CDR3: CASSQREREYSYNEQFF. For the CDR3, the DNA is TGTGCCAGCAGCCAGAGGGAGCGGGAGTATTCCTACAATGAGCAGTTCTTC.

The chain is built from TRBV19 and TRBJ1-5, with TRBD1 matching over 8 bases. The CDR3 extends over 14 amino acids. CDR1 and CDR2 (germline): LNHDA, SQIVND (reference sequence). The V and J ends lost 9 bases and 0 bases, in that order; junction bases with no gene match: 4. CDR3 nucleotides: TGTGCCAGCGGGACAGGTTATAGCAATCAGCCCCAGCATTTT. This encodes CASGTGYSNQPQHF.

The chain couples TRBV5-6 to TRBJ1-2; 7 bases are a match to TRBD1. With 0 bases clipped from V and 4 bases from J, the junction kept 9 bases outside the gene matches. Germline CDR1 reads SGHDT; CDR2 reads YYEEEE. This CDR3 has 16 amino acids. DNA of the CDR3: TGTGCCAGCAGCTTGGAAAATGACAGGGTAGGCTATGGCTACACCTTC. Translation: CASSLENDRVGYGYTF.

The rearrangement joins TRBV7-2 to TRBJ1-2, with a possible D match to TRBD1 (5 bases). V was pared by 7 bases and J by 4 bases, with 13 bases between. Germline V CDR1 and CDR2: SGHTA, FQGNSA. The CDR3 has 13 residues. CDR3 DNA sequence: TGTGCCAGCACCCCCCAGGGTGGCTATGGCTACACCTTC. Translation gives CASTPQGGYGYTF.

The chain employs TRBV6-1 and TRBJ1-3; D might be TRBD1 (6 bases). Germline CDR1 MNHNS, CDR2 SASEGT. Between the trimmed V and J ends, which lost 0 bases and 3 bases, there was a span of 9 bases. This CDR3 is built from 15 residues. The CDR3 nucleotides read TGTGCCAGCAGTGAAGCCGGACAGAGTGGAAACACCATATATTTT. Translation: CASSEAGQSGNTIYF.

This clone appeared once. V gene TRBV12-3 or TRBV12-4 combines with J gene TRBJ1-4; 9 bases agree with TRBD1. Losses at the gene ends were 10 bases for V and 5 bases for J; bases not matched to a gene: 5. This CDR3 has 13 amino acids. The chain's CDR3 is CATRGQGNEKLFF. Written as DNA, the CDR3 is TGTGCCACCCGGGGACAGGGAAATGAAAAACTGTTTTTT.

The DNA for the CDR3 is TGTGCCAGTGTGGGGGGGGCTAGCGGTAATCAGCCCCAGCATTTT. Its protein is CASVGGASGNQPQHF. The chain joins TRBV19 to TRBJ1-5; possible D gene TRBD1, 6 bases. The CDR3 is 15 residues long. Germline CDR1 is LNHDA and CDR2 is SQIVND (reference sequence). V lost 8 bases and J 4 bases, leaving 18 bases between the germline ends.

The chain couples TRBV6-5 to TRBJ2-7; D is perhaps TRBD2 (5 bases). Germline V gene lookup returns CDR1 MNHEY and CDR2 SVGAGI. The germline V and J ends were trimmed by 7 bases and 1 base, with 14 bases remaining between them. The CDR3 loop spans 14 amino acids. In nucleotides, the CDR3 is TGTGCCAGCAAGCGTAGCGCGCCGTCCTACGAGCAGTACTTC. It codes for CASKRSAPSYEQYF.

The chain employs TRBV28 and TRBJ2-7; 9 nucleotides match TRBD1. The CDR3 runs to 14 residues. With 5 bases clipped from V and 7 bases from J, the junction kept 9 bases outside the gene matches. Germline V CDR1 and CDR2: MDHEN, SYDVKM. The CDR3 coding sequence is TGTGCCAGCAGTCCGGGACAGGGAGGGCGGGAGCAGTACTTC. The encoded protein is CASSPGQGGREQYF.

This rearrangement joins TRBV11-2 to TRBJ1-1; D is unresolved. From germline, CDR1 is SGHAT and CDR2 FQNNGV. CDR3 length: 14 amino acids. V was shortened by 3 bases and J by 0 bases, with 8 bases between the two germline ends. DNA for the CDR3: TGTGCCAGCAGCTTGAGAGTTTTGAACACTGAAGCTTTCTTT. This gives the protein CASSLRVLNTEAFF.

This clone was observed once. The chain has TRBV10-3 and TRBJ1-4; 7 positions agree with TRBD1. V lost 5 bases and J lost 8; bases outside the gene matches: 8. Germline V lookup: CDR1 ENHRY, CDR2 SYGVKD. The CDR3 loop spans 14 amino acids. The CDR3 nucleotides are TGTGCCATCAGTACAGGGGCGTCGAGGGAAAAACTGTTTTTT. Residues: CAISTGASREKLFF.

In its sample, this clone was seen a few times. The V gene is TRBV5-1, the J gene TRBJ2-7; TRBD2 is a possible D gene (5 bases). The germline gives CDR1 SGHRS, CDR2 YFSETQ. The CDR3 totals 12 residues. V gave up 4 bases and J gave up 6 bases, with 11 bases separating them. CDR3 in amino acids: CASSPGVREQYF. The CDR3 DNA reads TGCGCCAGCAGCCCCGGGGTTCGCGAGCAGTACTTC.

V usage is TRBV6-5 and J usage is TRBJ1-2, with D possibly matching TRBD1 (6 bases). This CDR3 has 15 residues. Trimming cost V 10 bases and J 5 bases, with 23 bases left between them. In germline, CDR1 is MNHEY, CDR2 SVGAGI. Written as DNA, the CDR3 is TGTGCCACCTTCCCTACACCCTCAGGGGCGTATGGCTACACCTTC. Amino acids: CATFPTPSGAYGYTF.

The chain carries TRBV6-5 and TRBJ2-1; D possibly corresponds to TRBD2 (5 bases). V lost 6 bases and J 2 bases, leaving 14 bases between the germline ends. This CDR3 is built from 15 residues. Germline assignment: CDR1 MNHEY and CDR2 SVGAGI. CDR3 sequence: CASRLDLTAYNEQFF. The CDR3 DNA follows: TGTGCCAGCAGACTAGACCTAACGGCCTACAATGAGCAGTTCTTC.

This chain uses TRBV30 with TRBJ2-2; the match to TRBD1 covers 7 bases. This CDR3 contains 13 residues. CDR1 and CDR2 (germline): GTSNPN, SVGIG (reference sequence). After removal of 3 bases from V and 5 bases from J, the junction contained 3 bases not matched to a gene. In nucleotides, the CDR3 is TGTGCCTGGAGGTACAGGGGTACCGGGGAGCTGTTTTTT. It translates to CAWRYRGTGELFF.

The V and J genes are TRBV7-2 and TRBJ1-1; perhaps TRBD1 as D (5 bases). Germline V gives CDR1 SGHTA, CDR2 FQGNSA. The CDR3 is made up of 14 amino acids. V gave up 4 bases and J gave up 5 bases, with 14 bases separating them. CDR3 nucleotide sequence: TGTGCCAGCAGCTCTTTGGCCAGGGTTACTGAAGCTTTCTTT. It yields the protein CASSSLARVTEAFF.

The rearrangement uses TRBV9 and TRBJ1-1; a weak D match, TRBD1 (6 bases). Germline V gene lookup returns CDR1 SGDLS and CDR2 YYNGEE. V gave up 6 bases and J gave up 2 bases, with 14 bases separating them. The CDR3 consists of 14 residues. As DNA, the CDR3 is TGTGCCAGCAATCCTCAGGGGCTTAACACTGAAGCTTTCTTT. Translated, it gives CASNPQGLNTEAFF.

The rearrangement uses TRBV5-4 and TRBJ2-3; weak D call: TRBD2 (6 bases). The CDR3 spans 17 residues. Germline V gene sequence: CDR1 SGHNT, CDR2 YYREEE (reference sequence). The V gene lost 2 bases and the J gene lost 3 bases, with 19 bases spanning the gap. The chain's CDR3 is CASSLGGGNLGTDTQYF. The CDR3 DNA sequence: TGTGCCAGCAGCTTAGGTGGGGGGAACCTTGGGACAGATACGCAGTATTTT. The full variable domain, completed using reference TRBV5-4 and TRBJ2-3, is ETGVTQSPTHLIKTRGQQVTLRCSSQSGHNTVSWYQQALGQGPQFIFQYYREEENGRGNFPPRFSGLQFPNYSSELNVNALELDDSALYLCASSLGGGNLGTDTQYFGPGTRLTVL.

The chain has TRBV18 and TRBJ1-2; 10 bases are shared with TRBD1. The V segment lost 5 bases and the J segment 3 bases; nucleotides outside the gene matches: 0. This CDR3 region has 13 residues. The germline CDR1 and CDR2 sequences are KGHSH and LQKENI. In DNA, the CDR3 is TGTGCCAGCTCAGACAGGGGGCACTATGGCTACACCTTC. Amino acids: CASSDRGHYGYTF.

V and J are TRBV11-2 and TRBJ2-7; 7 nucleotides agree with TRBD1. The germline V gene encodes CDR1 SGHAT and CDR2 FQNNGV. This CDR3 has 11 amino acids. The V segment lost 1 base and the J segment 12 bases; nucleotides outside the gene matches: 3. In nucleotides, the CDR3 is TGTGCCAGCAGCTTAGGACAGGGAACGTACTTC. Protein: CASSLGQGTYF.

The chain joins TRBV12-5 to TRBJ2-1; D not resolved. Between the trimmed V and J ends, which lost 2 bases and 4 bases, there was a span of 6 bases. Germline V lookup: CDR1 LGHNT, CDR2 FRNRAP. The CDR3 sequence is 13 residues long. The CDR3 nucleotides are TGTGCTAGTGGTTTGACAGAGTACAATGAGCAGTTCTTC. Its protein product is CASGLTEYNEQFF.